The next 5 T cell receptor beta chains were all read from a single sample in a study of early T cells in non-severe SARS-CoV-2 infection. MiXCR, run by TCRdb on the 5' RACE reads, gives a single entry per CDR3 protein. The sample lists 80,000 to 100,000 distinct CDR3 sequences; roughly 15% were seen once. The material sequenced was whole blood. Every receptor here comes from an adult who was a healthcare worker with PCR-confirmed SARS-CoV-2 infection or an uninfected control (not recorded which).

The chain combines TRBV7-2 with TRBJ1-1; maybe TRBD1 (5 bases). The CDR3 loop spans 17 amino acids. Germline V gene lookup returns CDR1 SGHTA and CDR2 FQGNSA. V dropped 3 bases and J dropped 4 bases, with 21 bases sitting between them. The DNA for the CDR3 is TGTGCCAGCAGCTTGATTCGGTTCGCGGCCGGGACCACTGAAGCTTTCTTT. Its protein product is CASSLIRFAAGTTEAFF.

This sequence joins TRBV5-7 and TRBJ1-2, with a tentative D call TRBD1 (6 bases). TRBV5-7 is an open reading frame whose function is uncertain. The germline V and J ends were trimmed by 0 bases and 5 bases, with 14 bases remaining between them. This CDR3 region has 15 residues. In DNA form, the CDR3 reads TGTGCCAGCAGCTTGGTGACAGGAAAGGGTTATGGCTACACCTTC. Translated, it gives CASSLVTGKGYGYTF.

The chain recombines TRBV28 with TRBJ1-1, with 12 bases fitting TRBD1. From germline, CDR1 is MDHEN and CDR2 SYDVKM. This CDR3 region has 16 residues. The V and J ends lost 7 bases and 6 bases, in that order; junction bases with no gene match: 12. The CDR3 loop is CASTRLPGQGASEAFF. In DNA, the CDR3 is TGTGCCAGCACTCGACTACCGGGACAGGGGGCCTCTGAAGCTTTCTTT.

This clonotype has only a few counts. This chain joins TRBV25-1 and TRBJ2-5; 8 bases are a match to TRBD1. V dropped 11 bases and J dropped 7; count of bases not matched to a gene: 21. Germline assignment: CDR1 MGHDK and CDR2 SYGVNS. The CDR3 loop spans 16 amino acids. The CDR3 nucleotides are TGTGCCCGCGGACAGGGTGCCCCCTTGGTCTTCTTGACCCAGTACTTC. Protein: CARGQGAPLVFLTQYF.

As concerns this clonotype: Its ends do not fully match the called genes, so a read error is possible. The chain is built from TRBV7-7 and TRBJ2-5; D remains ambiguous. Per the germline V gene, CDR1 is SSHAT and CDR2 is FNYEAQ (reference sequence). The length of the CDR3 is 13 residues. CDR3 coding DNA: TGTGCTAGCAGCTTGAACCCACCGGAGACCCAGTACTTC. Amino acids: CASSLNPPETQYF.